The rows below give T cell receptor beta chains drawn from one sample of a study of blood T cells in healthy people across ages. A single record per CDR3 protein comes from TCRdb applying MiXCR to the 5' RACE reads. This sample has some 1,000,000 distinct CDR3 sequences, with less than 25% found just once. These data were also filed under a second study, of T cells of mothers and their children.

Material for sequencing was blood. Receptors were obtained from a girl aged 2-9 years in good health. Each CDR3 is given with its conserved first and last residue. The D gene is left open where the match is weak. Rows give clone size only sometimes, using once, few, many, or a class for an expanded clone.

TGTGCCAGCTCACCCCCCGCAGGATCTTTCAATGAGCAGTTCTTC	CASSPPAGSFNEQFF	TRBV18	-	-	TRBJ2-1
TGCGCCAGCAGCCAAGATCCCCCGGGGAGATTAATAGGAGAGACCCAGTACTTC	CASSQDPPGRLIGETQYF	TRBV4-3	few	-	TRBJ2-5
TGCAGCGTTCGTAAGACAGGCTTCACAGATACGCAGTATTTT	CSVRKTGFTDTQYF	TRBV29-1	few	-	TRBJ2-3
TGTGCCAGCAGCTCGACATCCCGGGACGGTCGCTACGAGCAGTACTTC	CASSSTSRDGRYEQYF	TRBV7-8	-	-	TRBJ2-7
TGTGCCAGCAGTGAAGGCGGGGGGGCTCGGCCGGGCCCAGATACGCAGTATTTT	CASSEGGGARPGPDTQYF	TRBV2	-	TRBD2	TRBJ2-3
TGTGCCAGCAGCTTACCTATAATATGGGGGGACGACCAAGAGACCCAGTACTTC	CASSLPIIWGDDQETQYF	TRBV7-9	-	-	TRBJ2-5
TGCGCCAGCAGCCAAGGTCGGCGGGGAGAGACCCAGTACTTC	CASSQGRRGETQYF	TRBV4-1	-	-	TRBJ2-5
TGTGCCAGCAGTTTATCCGGGACGGCAGAGACCCAGTACTTC	CASSLSGTAETQYF	TRBV27	-	-	TRBJ2-5
TGTGCCAGCAGCAGTAGCGGGGTCTATCAGACCCAGTACTTC	CASSSSGVYQTQYF	TRBV5-6	-	TRBD2	TRBJ2-5
TGTGCCAGCAAGAAAGGGACAGACAATTCACCCCTCCACTTT	CASKKGTDNSPLHF	TRBV12-3/TRBV12-4	-	TRBD1	TRBJ1-6
TGTGCCAGCAGCTTCTCGAGTCTATGGACCTACGAGCAGTACTTC	CASSFSSLWTYEQYF	TRBV5-5	few	-	TRBJ2-7
TGTGCCAGCGCAGCTAGCGGGAACACAGATACGCAGTATTTT	CASAASGNTDTQYF	TRBV9	-	TRBD2	TRBJ2-3
TGTGCCAGCAGCCCAGGGACTTCCTACGAGCAGTACTTC	CASSPGTSYEQYF	TRBV7-9	many	-	TRBJ2-7
TGTGCCAGCAGGCCTGGGACAGCGTCCCGGGCCCAGTACTTC	CASRPGTASRAQYF	TRBV28	-	TRBD1	TRBJ2-5
TGTGCCAGCAGTCAATGGGCTGGGATCAACGAGCAGTACTTC	CASSQWAGINEQYF	TRBV27	-	-	TRBJ2-7
TGTGCCAGCAGTTTATCCCTACAGGGGTTCGGGGGCTACACCTTC	CASSLSLQGFGGYTF	TRBV28	-	TRBD1	TRBJ1-2
TGCAGCGTTGAGGCAGGGGATACAATAGATACGCAGTATTTT	CSVEAGDTIDTQYF	TRBV29-1	-	-	TRBJ2-3
TGTGCCAGCAGCTTAGCACTAGCGGGGGGTAGAAGCTCCTACAATGAGCAGTTCTTC	CASSLALAGGRSSYNEQFF	TRBV7-2	few	TRBD2	TRBJ2-1
TGTGCTAGTGGTTTGTCTGGGAATGAGCAGTTCTTC	CASGLSGNEQFF	TRBV12-5	few	-	TRBJ2-1
TGTGCCAGCACCCGACAGGGTGAGGGCTATGGCTACACCTTC	CASTRQGEGYGYTF	TRBV9	few	TRBD1	TRBJ1-2